This T cell receptor beta chain is drawn from a study of glioma-infiltrating T cells after dendritic cell vaccination. Study-wide findings and caveats: Patients with more pretreatment TILs had longer time to progression and survival. Higher TCR clonality did not directly relate to longer survival.

No glioblastoma patient carried an isocitrate dehydrogenase mutation. Note on this clone: Its antigen is still unknown.

The primer mix had 60 V beta and 13 J beta primers. The method was immunoSEQ multiplex PCR; TCRdb's version includes in-frame clones alone and lacks a portion of them. This repertoire shows tens of thousands of clones, roughly four fifths found once; its top ten account for 9.2%. The CDR3 has 14 amino acids. V shed 4 bases and J 10 bases; nucleotides not matched to a gene: 10. Germline-derived CDR1 and CDR2 are SGHRS and YFSETQ. The clonotype was recovered from a human donor with glioblastoma. The J gene is TRBJ1-4, the V gene TRBV5-1, with 7 bases identical to TRBD1. The sample was blood, taken before dendritic cell vaccination. CDR3 region: CASSIPTGILKLFF. CDR3 nucleotides: TGCGCCAGCAGCATACCGACAGGGATCCTAAAACTGTTTTTT.